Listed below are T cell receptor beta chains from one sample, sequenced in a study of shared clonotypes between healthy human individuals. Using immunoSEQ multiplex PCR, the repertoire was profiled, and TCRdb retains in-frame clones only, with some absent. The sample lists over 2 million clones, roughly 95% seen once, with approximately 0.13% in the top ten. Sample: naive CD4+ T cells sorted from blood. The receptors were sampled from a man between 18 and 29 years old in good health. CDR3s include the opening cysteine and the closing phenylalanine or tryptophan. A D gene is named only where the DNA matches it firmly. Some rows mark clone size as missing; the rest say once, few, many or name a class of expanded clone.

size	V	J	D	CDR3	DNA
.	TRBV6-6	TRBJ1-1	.	CASSSIVNTEAFF	TGTGCCAGCAGTTCGATCGTGAACACTGAAGCTTTCTTT
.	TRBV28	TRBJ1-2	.	CASSLSWTQLANYGYTF	TGTGCCAGCAGTTTATCCTGGACGCAGCTTGCTAACTATGGCTACACCTTC
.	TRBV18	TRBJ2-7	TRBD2	CASSAGTTRGEQYF	TGTGCCAGCTCAGCCGGGACTACCCGAGGGGAGCAGTACTTC
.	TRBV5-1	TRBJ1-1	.	CASSLVGFGTEAFF	TGCGCCAGCAGCTTGGTCGGGTTTGGGACTGAAGCTTTCTTT
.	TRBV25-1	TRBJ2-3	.	CASGQWGGGTTDTQYF	TGTGCCAGCGGGCAATGGGGCGGGGGCACCACAGATACGCAGTATTTT
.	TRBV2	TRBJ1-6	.	CASKYTGVNSPLHF	TGTGCCAGCAAGTACACCGGGGTAAATTCACCCCTCCACTTT
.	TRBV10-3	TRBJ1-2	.	CAISESMGRAGYTF	TGTGCCATCAGTGAGTCGATGGGCAGGGCGGGCTACACCTTC
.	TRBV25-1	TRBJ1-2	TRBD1	CASPYHRRGQDYGYTF	TGTGCCAGCCCTTACCATCGGAGAGGACAGGACTATGGCTACACCTTC
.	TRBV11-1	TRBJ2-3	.	CASSPQIGTDTQYF	TGTGCCAGCAGCCCTCAAATCGGAACAGATACGCAGTATTTT
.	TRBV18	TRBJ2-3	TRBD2	CASRPGRGAVDTQYF	TGTGCCAGCCGCCCAGGGCGGGGGGCGGTAGATACGCAGTATTTT
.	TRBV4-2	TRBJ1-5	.	CASSQVQLSNQPQHF	TGTGCCAGCAGCCAAGTGCAACTTAGCAATCAGCCCCAGCATTTT
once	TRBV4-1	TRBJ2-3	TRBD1	CAQTMVAGGISTSTDTQYF	TGCGCCCAGACAATGGTAGCAGGGGGTATTAGTACTAGCACAGATACGCAGTATTTT
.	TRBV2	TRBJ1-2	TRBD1	CASREGAKGYTF	TGTGCCAGCAGGGAGGGGGCGAAAGGCTACACCTTC
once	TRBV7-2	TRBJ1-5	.	CASSLSFDSNQPQHF	TGTGCCAGCAGTTTAAGTTTCGATAGCAATCAGCCCCAGCATTTT
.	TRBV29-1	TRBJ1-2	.	CSVEEISRAGYGYTF	TGCAGCGTTGAAGAGATCTCCAGGGCGGGCTATGGCTACACCTTC
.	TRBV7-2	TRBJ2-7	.	CASSPYTGYEQYF	TGTGCCAGCAGCCCGTACACAGGGTACGAGCAGTACTTC
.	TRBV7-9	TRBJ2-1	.	CASSRDPTSSYNEQFF	TGTGCCAGCAGCCGAGACCCGACCAGCTCCTACAATGAGCAGTTCTTC
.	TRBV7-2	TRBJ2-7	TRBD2	CASSLRASGKYEQYF	TGTGCCAGCAGCCTCAGAGCTAGCGGGAAGTACGAGCAGTACTTC
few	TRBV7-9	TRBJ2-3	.	CASSLTGTDTQYF	TGTGCCAGCAGCTTAACGGGCACAGATACGCAGTATTTT
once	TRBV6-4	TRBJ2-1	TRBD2	CASSPIAGGLNEQFF	TGTGCCAGCAGTCCAATAGCGGGGGGGCTCAATGAGCAGTTCTTC
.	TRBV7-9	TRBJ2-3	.	CASSFKGDTQYF	TGTGCCAGCAGCTTTAAGGGGGATACGCAGTATTTT
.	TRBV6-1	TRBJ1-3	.	CASLSWGNTIYF	TGTGCCAGCCTTAGCTGGGGAAACACCATATATTTT
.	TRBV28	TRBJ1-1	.	CASRAAGFSNTEAFF	TGTGCCAGCAGGGCCGCCGGCTTTTCGAACACTGAAGCTTTCTTT
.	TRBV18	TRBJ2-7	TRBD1	CASSPQGTATYEQYF	TGTGCCAGCTCACCACAGGGGACAGCCACCTACGAGCAGTACTTC
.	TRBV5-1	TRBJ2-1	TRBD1	CASSLPDRDNEQFF	TGCGCCAGCAGCTTGCCCGACAGGGACAATGAGCAGTTCTTC
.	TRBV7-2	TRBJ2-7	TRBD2	CASSAKTGGTYEQYF	TGTGCCAGCAGCGCAAAGACGGGGGGAACCTACGAGCAGTACTTC
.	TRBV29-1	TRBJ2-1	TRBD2	CSVGGGYNEQFF	TGCAGCGTAGGCGGGGGTTACAATGAGCAGTTCTTC
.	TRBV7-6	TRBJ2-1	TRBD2	CASSPGLARYNEQFF	TGTGCCAGCAGCCCGGGACTAGCGCGCTACAATGAGCAGTTCTTC
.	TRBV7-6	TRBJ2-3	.	CASSLTRDTQYF	TGTGCCAGCAGCTTGACTAGAGATACGCAGTATTTT
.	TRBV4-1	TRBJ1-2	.	CASSQVGAGYTF	TGCGCCAGCAGCCAAGTGGGGGCTGGCTACACCTTC
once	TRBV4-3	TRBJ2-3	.	CASSQDPSSANTDTQYF	TGCGCCAGCAGCCAAGATCCGTCTAGCGCCAACACAGATACGCAGTATTTT
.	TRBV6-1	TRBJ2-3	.	CASRLVETDTQYF	TGTGCCAGCAGGCTAGTTGAGACAGATACGCAGTATTTT
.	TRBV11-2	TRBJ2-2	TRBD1	CASSSYETGTGVTGELFF	TGTGCCAGCAGCTCGTATGAAACCGGGACAGGGGTCACCGGGGAGCTGTTTTTT
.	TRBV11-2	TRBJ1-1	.	CASSFRMNTEAFF	TGTGCCAGCAGCTTTAGGATGAACACTGAAGCTTTCTTT
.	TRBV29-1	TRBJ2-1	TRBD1	CSVEDLVGQGDYNEQFF	TGCAGCGTTGAAGATCTTGTGGGACAGGGAGACTACAATGAGCAGTTCTTC
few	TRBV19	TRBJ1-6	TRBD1	CASSNQGAKSPLHF	TGTGCCAGTAGTAACCAGGGGGCGAAGTCACCCCTCCACTTT
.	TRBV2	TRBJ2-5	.	CASSVAMRAGTEETQYF	TGTGCCAGCAGTGTCGCAATGAGGGCGGGAACGGAGGAGACCCAGTACTTC
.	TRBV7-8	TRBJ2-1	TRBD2	CASSLPPSGTHNEQFF	TGTGCCAGCAGCTTACCTCCTAGCGGGACCCACAATGAGCAGTTCTTC
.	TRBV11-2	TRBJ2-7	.	CASSPLRVGGYEQYF	TGTGCCAGCAGCCCTCTCCGAGTGGGCGGCTACGAGCAGTACTTC
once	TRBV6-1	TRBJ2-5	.	CASSASGGPQETQYF	TGTGCCAGCAGCGCCTCCGGGGGGCCCCAAGAGACCCAGTACTTC
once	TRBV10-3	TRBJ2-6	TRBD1	CAISQGAGANVLTF	TGTGCCATCAGCCAGGGGGCTGGGGCCAACGTCCTGACTTTC
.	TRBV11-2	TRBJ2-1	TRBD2	CASSWTSGASDEQFF	TGTGCCAGCAGCTGGACTAGCGGGGCCTCGGATGAGCAGTTCTTC
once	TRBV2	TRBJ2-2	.	CASALRGASPGELFF	TGTGCCAGCGCTCTACGCGGGGCGTCCCCCGGGGAGCTGTTTTTT
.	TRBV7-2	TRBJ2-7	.	CASSLGADPYEQYF	TGTGCCAGCAGCTTAGGGGCAGACCCGTACGAGCAGTACTTC
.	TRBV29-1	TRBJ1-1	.	CSVEGRLNTEAFF	TGCAGCGTTGAGGGGAGACTGAACACTGAAGCTTTCTTT
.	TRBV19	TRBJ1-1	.	CASMGRVNTEAFF	TGTGCCAGTATGGGCAGGGTGAACACTGAAGCTTTCTTT
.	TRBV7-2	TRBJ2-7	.	CASSADYEQYF	TGTGCCAGCAGCGCTGACTACGAGCAGTACTTC
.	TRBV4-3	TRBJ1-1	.	CASSPTILDNTEAFF	TGCGCCAGCAGCCCGACGATATTAGACAACACTGAAGCTTTCTTT
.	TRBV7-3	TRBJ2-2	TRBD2	CASSGSGGAGTGELFF	TGTGCCAGCAGCGGCAGCGGGGGCGCGGGCACCGGGGAGCTGTTTTTT
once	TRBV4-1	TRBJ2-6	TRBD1	CASSLGQGNSGANVLTF	TGCGCCAGCAGCCTCGGACAGGGGAACTCTGGGGCCAACGTCCTGACTTTC
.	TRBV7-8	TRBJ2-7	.	CASSLRSYASSYEQYF	TGTGCCAGCAGCTTAAGGTCGTACGCCAGTTCATACGAGCAGTACTTC